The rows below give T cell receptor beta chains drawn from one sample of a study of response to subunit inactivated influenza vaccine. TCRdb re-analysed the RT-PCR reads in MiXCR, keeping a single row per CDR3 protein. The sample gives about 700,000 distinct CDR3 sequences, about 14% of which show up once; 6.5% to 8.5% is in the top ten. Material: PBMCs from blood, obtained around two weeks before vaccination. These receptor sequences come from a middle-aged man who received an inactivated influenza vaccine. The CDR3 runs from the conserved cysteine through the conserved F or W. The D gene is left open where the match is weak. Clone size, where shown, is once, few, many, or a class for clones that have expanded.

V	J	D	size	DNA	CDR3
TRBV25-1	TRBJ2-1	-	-	TGTGCCAGCGGGTGGGGATCCTCCTACAATGAGCAGTTCTTC	CASGWGSSYNEQFF
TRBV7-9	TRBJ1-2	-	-	TGTGCCAGCAGCTTATATCCCGGGGCATGGGGCTACACCTTC	CASSLYPGAWGYTF
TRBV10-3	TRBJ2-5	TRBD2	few	TGTGCCATCAGTGAGTCGGGACTAGCGGGGGGCCAAGAGACCCAGTACTTC	CAISESGLAGGQETQYF
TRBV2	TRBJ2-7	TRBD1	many	TGTGCCAGCAGTGCAGGGACAGGCTCCTACGAGCAGTACTTC	CASSAGTGSYEQYF
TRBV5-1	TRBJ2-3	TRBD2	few	TGCGCCAGCAGCTCCCTAGCGGGAGGTCTTTCAGATACGCAGTATTTT	CASSSLAGGLSDTQYF
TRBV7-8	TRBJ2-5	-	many	TGTGCCAGCAGTCTGGGACGCAACCGCCAAGAGACCCAGTACTTC	CASSLGRNRQETQYF
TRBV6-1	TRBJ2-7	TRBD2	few	TGTGCCAGCAGGGAGGGACTAGCGGGGTATGAGCAGTACTTC	CASREGLAGYEQYF
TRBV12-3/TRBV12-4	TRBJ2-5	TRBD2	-	TGTGCCAGCAGTTTGCTAGCGGGGTTGGAGACCCAGTACTTC	CASSLLAGLETQYF
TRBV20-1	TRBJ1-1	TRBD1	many	TGCAGTGCTAGAGCCGGACAGGGGCTGGGGACTGAAGCTTTCTTT	CSARAGQGLGTEAFF
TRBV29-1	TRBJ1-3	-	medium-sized	TGCAGCGTTCTCCTAACGGGAAACACCATATATTTT	CSVLLTGNTIYF
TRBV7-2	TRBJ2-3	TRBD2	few	TGTGCCAGCGGTCAAGCGGGGGGGACCGCAGATACGCAGTATTTT	CASGQAGGTADTQYF
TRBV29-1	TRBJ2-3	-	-	TGCAGCGTAGTGGTTAGCGGTACGCAGTATTTT	CSVVVSGTQYF
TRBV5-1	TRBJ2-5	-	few	TGCGCCAGCAGCCCCTCGGGGACTGGGGAGACCCAGTACTTC	CASSPSGTGETQYF
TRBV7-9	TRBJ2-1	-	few	TGTGCCCTCTCGAAGGAAACCTACAATGAGCAGTTCTTC	CALSKETYNEQFF
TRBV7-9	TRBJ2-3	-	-	TGTGCCAGCCAGAGAGGGGCCCGCACAGATACGCAGTATTTT	CASQRGARTDTQYF
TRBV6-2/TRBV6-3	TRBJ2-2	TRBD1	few	TGTGCCAGCAGTTACTGGGGCCCAGGGGGCGAAACCGGGGAGCTGTTTTTT	CASSYWGPGGETGELFF
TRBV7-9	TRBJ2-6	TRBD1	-	TGTGCCAGCAGCTTACTTCGGGACAGGAAAACCTCTGGGGCCAACGTCCTGACTTTC	CASSLLRDRKTSGANVLTF
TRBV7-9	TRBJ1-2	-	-	TGTGCCAGCAGCTTCGACAGCGGACTCTACACCTTC	CASSFDSGLYTF
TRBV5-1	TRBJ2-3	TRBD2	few	TGCGCCAGCAGCTTGGGGCGGGGGTACGGTACGCAGTATTTT	CASSLGRGYGTQYF
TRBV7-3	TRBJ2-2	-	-	TGTGCCAGCAGCCCGAACACCAACACCGGGGAGCTGTTTTTT	CASSPNTNTGELFF
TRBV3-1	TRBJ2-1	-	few	TGTGCCAGCAGCCCCTCCAACAATGAGCAGTTCTTC	CASSPSNNEQFF
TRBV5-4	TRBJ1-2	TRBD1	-	TGTGCCAGCAGCCGCGACAGGGATAGGGGTGGCTACACCTTC	CASSRDRDRGGYTF
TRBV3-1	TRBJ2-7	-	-	TGTGCCAGCAGCCAAGGGGAAGGGAGGATTCCCTACGAGCAGTACTTC	CASSQGEGRIPYEQYF
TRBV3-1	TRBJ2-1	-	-	TGTGCCAGCACCCGGGGAACACCAGACCATGGCGATGAGCAGTTCTTC	CASTRGTPDHGDEQFF
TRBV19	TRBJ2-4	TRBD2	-	TGTGCCAGTAGTGCGCCTTCTAGCGGGAGAAAAAACATTCAGTACTTC	CASSAPSSGRKNIQYF
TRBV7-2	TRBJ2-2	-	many	TGTGCCAGCAGCTTATCGGTGGACACCGGGGAGCTGTTTTTT	CASSLSVDTGELFF
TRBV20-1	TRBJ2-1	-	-	TGCAGTGCTAGACACTTGAACAATGAGCAGTTCTTC	CSARHLNNEQFF
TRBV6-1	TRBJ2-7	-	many	TGTGCCAGCAGTGAAAGGCAGGGCGGTGGGTCCGAGCAGTACTTC	CASSERQGGGSEQYF
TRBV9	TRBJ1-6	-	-	TGTGCCAGCAGCGCGAACTCGGGACAAGATAATTCACCCCTCCACTTT	CASSANSGQDNSPLHF
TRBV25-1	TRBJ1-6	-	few	TGTGCCAGCAGTGTCTCCCTTGATTCACCCCTCCACTTT	CASSVSLDSPLHF
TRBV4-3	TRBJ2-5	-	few	TGCGCCAGCAGCCAAGATATCCTAGCGAAGACCCAGTACTTC	CASSQDILAKTQYF
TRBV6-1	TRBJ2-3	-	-	TGTGCCAGCGGACGGTGGGGGGGCACAGATACGCAGTATTTT	CASGRWGGTDTQYF
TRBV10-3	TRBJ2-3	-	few	TGTGCCATTGCGGTTACAGATACGCAGTATTTT	CAIAVTDTQYF
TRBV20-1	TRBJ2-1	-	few	TGCAGTGCTGAAAACGGTTACAATGAGCAGTTCTTC	CSAENGYNEQFF
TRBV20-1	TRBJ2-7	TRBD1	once	TGCAGTGCCCCTGCACAGGGGGCCTACGAGCAGTACTTC	CSAPAQGAYEQYF
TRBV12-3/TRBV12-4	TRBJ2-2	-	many	TGTGCCAGCAGTTTAGGAGTAGACACCGGGGAGCTGTTTTTT	CASSLGVDTGELFF
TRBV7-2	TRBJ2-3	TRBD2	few	TGTGCCAGCAGCCTAACGACTAGCGGGGGGGCAGATACGCAGTATTTT	CASSLTTSGGADTQYF
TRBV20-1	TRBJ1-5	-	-	TGCAGTGCACACGACGACAGCCACAATCAGCCCCAGCATTTT	CSAHDDSHNQPQHF
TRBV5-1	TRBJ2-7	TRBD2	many	TGCGCCAGCAGCCCTCTAGCGGGGGGGCGCGAGCAGTACTTC	CASSPLAGGREQYF
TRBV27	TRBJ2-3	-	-	TGTGCCAGCGGGACGTTAGGATTTACAGATACGCAGTATTTT	CASGTLGFTDTQYF
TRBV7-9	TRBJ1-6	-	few	TGTGCCAGCAGCTCTCCGTCCGGGGAGTATAATTCACCCCTCCACTTT	CASSSPSGEYNSPLHF
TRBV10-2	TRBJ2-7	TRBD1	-	TGCGCCAGCAGATGGGGACAGGGAGATCTCTACGAGCAGTACTTC	CASRWGQGDLYEQYF
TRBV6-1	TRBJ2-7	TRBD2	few	TGTGCCAGCAGAGACCCGGGACTAGCACCCGAGCAGTACTTC	CASRDPGLAPEQYF
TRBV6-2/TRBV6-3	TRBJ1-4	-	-	TGTGCCAGTCGACCGAGGATGGATGAAAAACTGTTTTTT	CASRPRMDEKLFF
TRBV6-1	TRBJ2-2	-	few	TGTGCCAGCAGCGAAGCACTGAACACCGGGGAGCTGTTTTTT	CASSEALNTGELFF
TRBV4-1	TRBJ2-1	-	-	TGCGCCAGCAGCCAAGAGGGTCGGGGCTATGAGCAGTTCTTC	CASSQEGRGYEQFF
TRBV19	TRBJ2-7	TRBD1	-	TGTGCCAGCTCCGACAGGGCTTACTACGAGCAGTACTTC	CASSDRAYYEQYF
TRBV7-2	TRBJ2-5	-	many	TGTGCCAGCAGCTGGGGGGGGGCAGGGGCAGAGACCCAGTACTTC	CASSWGGAGAETQYF
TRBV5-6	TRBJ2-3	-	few	TGTGCCAGCAGCTTGACCCTAGGGGATACGCAGTATTTT	CASSLTLGDTQYF
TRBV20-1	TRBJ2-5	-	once	TGCAGTGCTAGAGGACTCCAAAGGTCAGAGACCCAGTACTTC	CSARGLQRSETQYF
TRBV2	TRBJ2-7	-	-	TGTGCCAGCAAGGGAGACTCCTACGAGCAGTACTTC	CASKGDSYEQYF
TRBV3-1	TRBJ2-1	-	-	TGTGCCAGCAGCCGGAATCCTGTTGAGCAGTTCTTC	CASSRNPVEQFF
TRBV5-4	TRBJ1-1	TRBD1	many	TGTGCCAGCAGCTTGGAAGGGACAGGGAACACTGAAGCTTTCTTT	CASSLEGTGNTEAFF
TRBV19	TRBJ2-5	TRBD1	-	TGTGCCAGTAGTCAGGTTGCAGGGGGATCCGAGACCCAGTACTTC	CASSQVAGGSETQYF
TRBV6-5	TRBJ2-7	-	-	TGTGCCAGCAGTTACGTAGGACGGTCCCCTTACGAGCAGTACTTC	CASSYVGRSPYEQYF
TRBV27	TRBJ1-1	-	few	TGTGCCAGCAGTTTAATGCGGGACGCTGAAGCTTTCTTT	CASSLMRDAEAFF
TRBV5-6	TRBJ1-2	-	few	TGTGCCAGCAGCCTTGGCGTCCCGGAGGGCTACACCTTC	CASSLGVPEGYTF